This T cell receptor beta chain was found in a study of cytomegalovirus exposure and HLA in healthy donors. Broader study findings: When analyzed later, a missense DCLRE1C variant was found to be linked to TCR beta V- and J-gene trimming.

As regards this clone: The antigen is not known.

The PCR had 60 Vbeta and 13 Jbeta primers. Method: immunoSEQ multiplex PCR; TCRdb's copy keeps in-frame clones and lacks some. Of about 160,000 clones listed, roughly 85% are singletons. CDR3 length: 16 residues. The germline gives CDR1 KGHSH, CDR2 LQKENI. Trimming left V 3 bases short and J 1 base short, with 14 bases between. The chain employs TRBV18 and TRBJ2-3; no clear D gene. The receptor was derived from a man between 40 and 49 years old in good health and CMV-seronegative. The sequenced sample consisted of PBMCs. This chain's CDR3 is CASSPRHDLGTDTQYF. The CDR3 DNA is TGTGCCAGCTCACCTCGACACGACCTGGGCACAGATACGCAGTATTTT.